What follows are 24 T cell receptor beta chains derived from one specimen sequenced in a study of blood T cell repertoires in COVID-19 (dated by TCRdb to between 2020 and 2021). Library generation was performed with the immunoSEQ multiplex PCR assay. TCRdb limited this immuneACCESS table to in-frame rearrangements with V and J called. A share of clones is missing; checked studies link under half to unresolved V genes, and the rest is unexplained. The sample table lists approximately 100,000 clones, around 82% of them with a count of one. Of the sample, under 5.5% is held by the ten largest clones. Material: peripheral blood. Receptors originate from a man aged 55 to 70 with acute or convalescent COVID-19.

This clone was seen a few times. Here the CDR3 DNA reads TGTGCCAGCAGCGTATCCTCAACTAATGAAAAACTGTTTTTT. This sequence encodes CASSVSSTNEKLFF. The gene calls are TRBV9 and TRBJ1-4; D ambiguous. Germline V gene sequence: CDR1 SGDLS, CDR2 YYNGEE. The ends were cut back, 1 base at V and 0 bases at J, with 4 bases in the middle. The length of the CDR3 is 14 residues.

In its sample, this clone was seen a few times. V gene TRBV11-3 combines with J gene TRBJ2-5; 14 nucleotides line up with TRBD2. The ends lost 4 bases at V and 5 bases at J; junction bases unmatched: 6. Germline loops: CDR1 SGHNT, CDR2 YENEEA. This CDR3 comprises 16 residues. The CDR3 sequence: CASSSRLAGGPETQYF. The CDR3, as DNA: TGTGCCAGCAGCTCCCGACTAGCGGGGGGGCCCGAGACCCAGTACTTC.

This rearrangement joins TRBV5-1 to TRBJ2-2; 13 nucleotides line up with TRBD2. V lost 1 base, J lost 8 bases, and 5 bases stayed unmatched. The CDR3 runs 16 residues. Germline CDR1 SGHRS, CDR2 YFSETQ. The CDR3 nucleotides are TGCGCCAGCAGCTTGCCGGCGGGACTAGCGGGAGGGGAGCTGTTTTTT. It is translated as CASSLPAGLAGGELFF.

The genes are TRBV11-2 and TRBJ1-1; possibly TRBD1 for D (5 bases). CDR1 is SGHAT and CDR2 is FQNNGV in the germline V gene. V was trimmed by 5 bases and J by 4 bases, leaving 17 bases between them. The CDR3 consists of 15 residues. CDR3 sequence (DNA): TGTGCCAGCAGCGTATACACAGGAATCGGCACTGAAGCTTTCTTT. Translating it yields CASSVYTGIGTEAFF.

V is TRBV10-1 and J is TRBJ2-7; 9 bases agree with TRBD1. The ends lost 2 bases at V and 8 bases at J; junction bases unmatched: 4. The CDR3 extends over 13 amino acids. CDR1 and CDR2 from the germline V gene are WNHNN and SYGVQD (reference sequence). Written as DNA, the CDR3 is TGCGCCAGCAGTGAGGGACAGGGGATTAAGCAGTACTTC. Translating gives CASSEGQGIKQYF.

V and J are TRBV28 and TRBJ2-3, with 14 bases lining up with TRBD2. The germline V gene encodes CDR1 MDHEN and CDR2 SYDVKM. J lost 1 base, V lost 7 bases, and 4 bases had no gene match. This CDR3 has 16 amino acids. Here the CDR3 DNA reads TGTGCCAGCATCCCGACTAGCGGGAGGGGCACAGATACGCAGTATTTT. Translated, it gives CASIPTSGRGTDTQYF.

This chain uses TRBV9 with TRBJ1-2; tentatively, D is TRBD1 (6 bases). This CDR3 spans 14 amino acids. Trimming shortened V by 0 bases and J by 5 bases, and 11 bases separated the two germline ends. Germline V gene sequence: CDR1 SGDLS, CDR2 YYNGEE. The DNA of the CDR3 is TGTGCCAGCAGCGTAGCGGCAGGGGTGTATGGCTACACCTTC. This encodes CASSVAAGVYGYTF.

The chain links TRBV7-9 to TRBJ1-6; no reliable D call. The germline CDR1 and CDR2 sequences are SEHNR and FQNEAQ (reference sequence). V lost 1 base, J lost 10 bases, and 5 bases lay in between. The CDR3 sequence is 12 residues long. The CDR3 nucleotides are TGTGCCAGCAGCTTAGTTAGCTCACCCCTCCACTTT. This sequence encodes CASSLVSSPLHF.

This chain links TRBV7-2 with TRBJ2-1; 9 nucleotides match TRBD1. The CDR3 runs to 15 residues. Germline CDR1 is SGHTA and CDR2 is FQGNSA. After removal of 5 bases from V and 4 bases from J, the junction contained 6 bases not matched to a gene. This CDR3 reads CASSLDRGDYNEQFF. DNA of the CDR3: TGTGCCAGCAGCCTGGACAGGGGAGATTACAATGAGCAGTTCTTC.

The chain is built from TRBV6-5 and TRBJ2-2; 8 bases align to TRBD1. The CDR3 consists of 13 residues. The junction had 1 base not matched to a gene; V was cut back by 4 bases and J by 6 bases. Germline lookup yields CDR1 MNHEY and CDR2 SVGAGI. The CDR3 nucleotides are TGTGCCAGCAGTTTGACAGGGGCCGGGGAGCTGTTTTTT. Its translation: CASSLTGAGELFF.

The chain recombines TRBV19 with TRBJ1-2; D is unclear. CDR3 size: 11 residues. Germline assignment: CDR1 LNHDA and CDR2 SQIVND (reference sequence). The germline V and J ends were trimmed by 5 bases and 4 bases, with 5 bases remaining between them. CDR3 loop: CASSVSYGYTF. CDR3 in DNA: TGTGCCAGTAGTGTTAGCTATGGCTACACCTTC.

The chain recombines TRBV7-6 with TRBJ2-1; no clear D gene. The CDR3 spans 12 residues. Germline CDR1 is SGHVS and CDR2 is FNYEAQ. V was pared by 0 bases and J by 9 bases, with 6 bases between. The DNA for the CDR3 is TGTGCCAGCAGCTTAGCTCGCGGTGAGCAGTTCTTC. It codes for CASSLARGEQFF.

CDR3 residues: CASTDRTSGRTDTQYF. The CDR3 bases are TGTGCCAGTACCGACCGGACTAGCGGGAGGACAGATACGCAGTATTTT. The chain recombines TRBV19 with TRBJ2-3; TRBD2 matches 14 bases. V lost 7 bases and J lost 3; bases outside the gene matches: 6. The germline V gene encodes CDR1 LNHDA and CDR2 SQIVND (reference sequence). The CDR3 has 16 residues. Drawing the rest from reference TRBV19 and TRBJ2-3, the complete variable domain is DGGITQSPKYLFRKEGQNVTLSCEQNLNHDAMYWYRQDPGQGLRLIYYSQIVNDFQKGDIAEGYSVSREKKESFPLTVTSAQKNPTAFYLCASTDRTSGRTDTQYFGPGTRLTVL.

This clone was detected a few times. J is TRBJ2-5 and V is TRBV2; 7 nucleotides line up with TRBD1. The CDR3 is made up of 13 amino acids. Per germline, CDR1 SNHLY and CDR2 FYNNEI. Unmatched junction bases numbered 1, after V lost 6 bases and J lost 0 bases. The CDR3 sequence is CASSGTDQETQYF. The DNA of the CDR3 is TGTGCCAGCAGCGGGACAGACCAAGAGACCCAGTACTTC.

DNA for the CDR3: TGTGCCAGCTCGCTAGCGGGAGGCCAAGAGACCCAGTACTTC. Protein: CASSLAGGQETQYF. The rearrangement links TRBV18 to TRBJ2-5; 11 positions agree with TRBD2. Germline V lookup: CDR1 KGHSH, CDR2 LQKENI. The CDR3 has 14 residues. The J segment lost 1 base and the V segment lost 6 bases, leaving 1 base of the junction unmatched.

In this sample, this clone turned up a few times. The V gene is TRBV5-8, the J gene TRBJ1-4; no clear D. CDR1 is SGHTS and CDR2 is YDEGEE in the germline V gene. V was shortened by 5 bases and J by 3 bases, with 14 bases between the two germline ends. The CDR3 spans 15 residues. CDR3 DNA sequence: TGTGCCAGCAGGGAGGACCGGCGGGCTAATGAAAAACTGTTTTTT. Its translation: CASREDRRANEKLFF. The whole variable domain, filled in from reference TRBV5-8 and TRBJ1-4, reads EAGVTQSPTHLIKTRGQQATLRCSPISGHTSVYWYQQALGLGLQFLLWYDEGEERNRGNFPPRFSGRQFPNYSSELNVNALELEDSALYLCASREDRRANEKLFFGSGTQLSVL.

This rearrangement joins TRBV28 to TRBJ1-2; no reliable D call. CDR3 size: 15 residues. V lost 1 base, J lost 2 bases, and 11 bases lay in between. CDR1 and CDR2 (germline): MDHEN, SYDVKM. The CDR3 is CASSLYKGGNYGYTF. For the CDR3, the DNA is TGTGCCAGCAGTTTATATAAAGGAGGGAACTATGGCTACACCTTC.

For the CDR3, the DNA is TGTGCCAGCAGCCACGGGCAGGGTGGCAATCAGCCCCAGCATTTT. Protein sequence: CASSHGQGGNQPQHF. The rearrangement joins TRBV7-8 to TRBJ1-5; TRBD1 is a possible D gene (5 bases). The CDR3 runs to 15 residues. Germline V gene data show CDR1 as SGHVS and CDR2 as FQNEAQ. V dropped 5 bases and J dropped 2 bases, with 13 bases sitting between them.

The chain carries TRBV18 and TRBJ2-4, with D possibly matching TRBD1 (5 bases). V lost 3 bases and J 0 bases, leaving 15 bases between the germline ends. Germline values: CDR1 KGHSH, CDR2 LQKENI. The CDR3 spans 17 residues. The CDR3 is CASSPGTGKLAKNIQYF. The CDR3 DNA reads TGTGCCAGCTCACCGGGCACAGGAAAACTAGCCAAAAACATTCAGTACTTC.

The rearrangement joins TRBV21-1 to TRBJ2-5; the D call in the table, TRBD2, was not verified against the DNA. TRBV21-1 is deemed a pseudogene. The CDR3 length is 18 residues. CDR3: CASSKGWERGGSQETQYF. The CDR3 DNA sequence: TGTGCCAGCAGCAAAGGATGGGAGCGGGGGGGGTCCCAAGAGACCCAGTACTTC.

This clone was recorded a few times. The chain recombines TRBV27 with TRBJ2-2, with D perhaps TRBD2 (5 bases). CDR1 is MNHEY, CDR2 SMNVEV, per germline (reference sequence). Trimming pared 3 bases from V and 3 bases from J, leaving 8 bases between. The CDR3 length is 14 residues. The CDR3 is CASSLRVHTGELFF. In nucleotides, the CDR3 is TGTGCCAGCAGTTTGAGGGTTCACACCGGGGAGCTGTTTTTT.

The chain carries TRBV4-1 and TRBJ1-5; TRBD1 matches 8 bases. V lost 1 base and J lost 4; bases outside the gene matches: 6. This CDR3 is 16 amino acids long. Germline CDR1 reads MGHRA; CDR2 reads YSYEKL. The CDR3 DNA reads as TGCGCCAGCAGCCAAGTTGGCAGGGGGCAAAATCAGCCCCAGCATTTT. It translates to CASSQVGRGQNQPQHF.

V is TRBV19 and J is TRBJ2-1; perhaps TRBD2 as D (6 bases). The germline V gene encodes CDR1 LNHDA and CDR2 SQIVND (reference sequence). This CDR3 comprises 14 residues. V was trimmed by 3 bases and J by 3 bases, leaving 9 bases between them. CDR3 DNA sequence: TGTGCCAGTAGTATCCGGGGGAACTACAATGAGCAGTTCTTC. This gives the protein CASSIRGNYNEQFF.

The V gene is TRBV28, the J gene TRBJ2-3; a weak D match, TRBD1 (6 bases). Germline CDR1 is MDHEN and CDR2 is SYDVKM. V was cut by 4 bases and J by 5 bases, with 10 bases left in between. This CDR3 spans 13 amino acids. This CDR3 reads CASSSGAGDTQYF. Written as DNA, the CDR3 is TGTGCCAGCAGTTCAGGGGCGGGAGATACGCAGTATTTT. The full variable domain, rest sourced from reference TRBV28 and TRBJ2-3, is DVKVTQSSRYLVKRTGEKVFLECVQDMDHENMFWYRQDPGLGLRLIYFSYDVKMKEKGDIPEGYSVSREKKERFSLILESASTNQTSMYLCASSSGAGDTQYFGPGTRLTVL.